This section outlines one TCR beta chain sequence together with its context. These data originate in a study of blood T cell repertoires in COVID-19. Overall study: Acute and convalescent COVID-19 specimens originated in the United States, Italy and Spain. Sample material is recorded as cDNA or gDNA derived from T cells, B-cell-depleted T cells, or PBMCs.

Trimming stripped 2 bases from V and 5 bases from J, with 14 bases between. This CDR3 spans 15 amino acids. CDR1 and CDR2 from the germline V gene are MNHEY and SVGEGT. In the original analysis: Amplifying reference gene primers gave estimates of nucleated cell counts. Profiled with immunoSEQ multiplex PCR; TCRdb holds only in-frame clones, not every one. The V and J calls and clone size are taken from that table; D and trimming were inferred from the DNA. The sample has around 190,000 clones; approximately 85% are singletons. The sequencing sample was made of peripheral blood. The receptor was derived from a woman of 80 years or more with acute or convalescent COVID-19. This rearrangement joins TRBV6-2 or TRBV6-3 to TRBJ2-3; a possible D gene is TRBD2 (6 bases). CDR3 amino acids: CASSYGGVREDTQYF. Written as DNA, the CDR3 is TGTGCCAGCAGTTACGGCGGGGTAAGGGAAGATACGCAGTATTTT.